This TCR beta chain derives from a study of blood T cell repertoires in COVID-19 (dated by TCRdb to about 2020). For context, the study as a whole: Samples from collaborators originated in the United States, Italy and Spain and spanned both the acute and convalescent phases of COVID-19. The prospective study material was composed of cDNA or gDNA derived from T cells, B-cell-depleted T cells, or PBMCs. Subjects who had been exposed to COVID-19, were actively infected with it, or had recovered from it provided the deeply sampled blood TCRbeta repertoires that made up the dataset. The repertoires were released in a freely available public database meant as a resource for research on the immune response to SARS-CoV-2. Samples came from the ongoing ImmuneRACE study (first 160 participants) plus 1,254 subjects from 6 global collaborators. Sample metadata almost always included a de-identified subject ID, COVID-19 status, age in years and sex. Where available, HLA class I and class II types were obtained from metadata supplied by the sample provider rather than from assay-based typing.

Remarks on this clone: What antigen it recognizes has not been identified. No quality values exist for individual bases; no much larger clone is one base distant.

Whole blood was collected in K2EDTA tubes by collaborating institutions according to the institutions' own protocols. Collaborator samples were shipped for TCRbeta analysis as frozen whole blood, isolated PBMCs, or DNA extracted from either sample type. TCRbeta CDR3 regions were amplified from genomic DNA using the immunoSEQ Assay, a bias-controlled multiplex PCR. Processing in the source paper ran as follows. The number of nucleated cells in each sample was estimated by amplification of reference gene primers within the assay. Sequence reads were collapsed and filtered to measure the absolute abundance of every unique TCRbeta CDR3 rearrangement. For each sample, productive Simpson clonality was calculated by taking the square root of Simpson's diversity index across productive rearrangements. In TCRdb, the immuneACCESS table is reduced to in-frame sequences with V and J assigned. These tables do not hold every clone; where another copy was compared, an unresolved V gene accounts for under half, and the others remain unexplained. The DNA gave D and trimming, while V, J and clone size come from that table. The table for this sample lists about 240,000 clones; around nine tenths of them were counted only once. In total, the top ten clones hold over 6% of the sample.

Study-wide findings and limitations: The quantity of clinical and demographic metadata differed by source and by participant and was supplied without curation.

Its CDR3 holds 15 amino acids, cysteine through phenylalanine. The CDR3 DNA has 45 bases and is translated from base 1. V lost 6 bases and J lost 5 bases; the stretch between them is 17 bases long. The CDR1 and CDR2 encoded by the germline V gene are SGHDT and YYEEEE. The receptor comes from a woman aged 70-85 years with active or convalescent COVID-19. Rearrangement joined TRBV5-6 to TRBJ1-4; no confident D gene assignment can be made. Specimen: peripheral blood. The CDR3 has the sequence CASNSGNAPNEKLFF. The DNA sequence reads TGTGCCAGCAACTCTGGTAATGCCCCGAATGAAAAACTGTTTTTT.